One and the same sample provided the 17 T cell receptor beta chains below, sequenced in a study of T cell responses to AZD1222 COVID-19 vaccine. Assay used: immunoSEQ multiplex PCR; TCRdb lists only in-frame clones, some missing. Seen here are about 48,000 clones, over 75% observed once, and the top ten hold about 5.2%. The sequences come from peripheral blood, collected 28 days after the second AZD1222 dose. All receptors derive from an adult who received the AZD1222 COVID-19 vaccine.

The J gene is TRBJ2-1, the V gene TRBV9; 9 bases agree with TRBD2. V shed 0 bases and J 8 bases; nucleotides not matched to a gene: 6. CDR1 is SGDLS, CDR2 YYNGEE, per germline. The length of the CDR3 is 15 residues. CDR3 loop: CASSVGSGSVYEQFF. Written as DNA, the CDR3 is TGTGCCAGCAGCGTAGGTAGCGGGAGTGTGTATGAGCAGTTCTTC.

CDR3 sequence (DNA): TGTGCCAGTAGTATAGCTAGGACCGGGGAGCTGTTTTTT. It specifies CASSIARTGELFF. The chain couples TRBV19 to TRBJ2-2; D uncertain. This CDR3 is 13 amino acids long. Trimming took 1 base from V and 5 from J, leaving 5 bases between them. Germline V gene lookup returns CDR1 LNHDA and CDR2 SQIVND (reference sequence).

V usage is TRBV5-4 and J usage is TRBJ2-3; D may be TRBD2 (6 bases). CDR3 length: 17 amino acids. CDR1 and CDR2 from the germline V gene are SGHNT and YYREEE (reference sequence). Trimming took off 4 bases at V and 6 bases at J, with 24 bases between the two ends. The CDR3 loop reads CASSHGPHSGSSDTQYF. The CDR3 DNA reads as TGTGCCAGCAGCCACGGTCCCCACAGCGGGTCGTCTGATACGCAGTATTTT. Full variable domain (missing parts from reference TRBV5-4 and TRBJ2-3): ETGVTQSPTHLIKTRGQQVTLRCSSQSGHNTVSWYQQALGQGPQFIFQYYREEENGRGNFPPRFSGLQFPNYSSELNVNALELDDSALYLCASSHGPHSGSSDTQYFGPGTRLTVL.

The CDR3 DNA follows: TGTGCCAGCAGCCAAGAAACAGGCCGTAGCACAGATACGCAGTATTTT. Translated, it gives CASSQETGRSTDTQYF. The genes are TRBV4-2 and TRBJ2-3, with D tentatively TRBD1 (5 bases). Trimming cost V 0 bases and J 0 bases, with 10 bases left between them. Germline-derived CDR1 and CDR2 are LGHNA and YNFKEQ. This CDR3 has 16 amino acids.

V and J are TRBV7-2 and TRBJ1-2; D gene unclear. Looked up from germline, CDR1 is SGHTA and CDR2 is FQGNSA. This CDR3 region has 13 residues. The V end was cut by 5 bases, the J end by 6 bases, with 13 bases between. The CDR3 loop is CASSQSSYHGYTF. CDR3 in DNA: TGTGCCAGCAGCCAGAGTAGTTACCATGGCTACACCTTC.

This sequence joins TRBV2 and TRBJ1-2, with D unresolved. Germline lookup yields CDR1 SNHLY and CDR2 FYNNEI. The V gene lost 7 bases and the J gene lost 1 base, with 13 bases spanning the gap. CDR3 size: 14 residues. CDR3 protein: CASTPRARNYGYTF. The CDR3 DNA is TGTGCCAGCACCCCAAGGGCGCGTAACTATGGCTACACCTTC.

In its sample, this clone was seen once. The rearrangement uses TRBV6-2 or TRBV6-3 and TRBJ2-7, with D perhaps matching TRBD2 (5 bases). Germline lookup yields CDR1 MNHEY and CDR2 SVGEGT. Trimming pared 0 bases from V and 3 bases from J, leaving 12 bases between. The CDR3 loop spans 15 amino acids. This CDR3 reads CASSYSDYRGYEQYF. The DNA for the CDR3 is TGTGCCAGCAGTTACTCTGACTACCGAGGCTACGAGCAGTACTTC.

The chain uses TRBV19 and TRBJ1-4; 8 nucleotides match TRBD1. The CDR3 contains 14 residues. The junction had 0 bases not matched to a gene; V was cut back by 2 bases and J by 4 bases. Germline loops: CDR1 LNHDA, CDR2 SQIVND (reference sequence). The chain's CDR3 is CASSITGGNEKLFF. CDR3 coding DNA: TGTGCCAGTAGTATAACAGGGGGTAATGAAAAACTGTTTTTT.

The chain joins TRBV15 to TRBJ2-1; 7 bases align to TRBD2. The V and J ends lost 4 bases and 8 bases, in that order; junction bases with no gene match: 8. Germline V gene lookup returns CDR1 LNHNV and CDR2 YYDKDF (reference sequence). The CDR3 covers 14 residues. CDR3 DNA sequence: TGTGCCACCAGCATGCGGGAGCTGGGGGATGAGCAGTTCTTC. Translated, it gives CATSMRELGDEQFF.

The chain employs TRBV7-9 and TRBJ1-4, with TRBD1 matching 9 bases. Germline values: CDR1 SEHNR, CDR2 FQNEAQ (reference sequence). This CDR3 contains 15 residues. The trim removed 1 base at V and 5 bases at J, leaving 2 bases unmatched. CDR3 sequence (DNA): TGTGCCAGCAGCTTAGGAACAGGGGGCAATGAAAAACTGTTTTTT. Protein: CASSLGTGGNEKLFF.

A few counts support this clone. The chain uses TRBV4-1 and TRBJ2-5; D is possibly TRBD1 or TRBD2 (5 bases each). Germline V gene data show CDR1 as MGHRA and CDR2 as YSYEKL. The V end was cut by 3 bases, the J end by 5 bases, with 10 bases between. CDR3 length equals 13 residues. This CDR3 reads CASSHLRDETQYF. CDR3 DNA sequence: TGCGCCAGCAGCCACCTTAGGGACGAGACCCAGTACTTC.

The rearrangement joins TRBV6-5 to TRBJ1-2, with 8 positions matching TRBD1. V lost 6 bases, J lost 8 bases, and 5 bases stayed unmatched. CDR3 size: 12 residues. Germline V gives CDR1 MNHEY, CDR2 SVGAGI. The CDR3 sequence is CASSGQGRGYTF. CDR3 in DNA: TGTGCCAGCAGCGGACAGGGTAGAGGCTACACCTTC.

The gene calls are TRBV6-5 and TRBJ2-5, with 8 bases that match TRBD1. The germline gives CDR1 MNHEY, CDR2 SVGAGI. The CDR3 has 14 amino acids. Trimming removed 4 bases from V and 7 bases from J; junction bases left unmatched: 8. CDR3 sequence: CASSLNRGEVTQYF. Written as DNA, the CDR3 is TGTGCCAGCAGTTTAAACAGGGGGGAGGTGACCCAGTACTTC.

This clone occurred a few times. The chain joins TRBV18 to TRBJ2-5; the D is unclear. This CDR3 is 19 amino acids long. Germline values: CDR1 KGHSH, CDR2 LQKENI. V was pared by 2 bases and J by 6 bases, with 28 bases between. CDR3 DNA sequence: TGTGCCAGCTCACCAGGGCCTGAGAACTTGAGGAGTAGATTGAAGACCCAGTACTTC. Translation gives CASSPGPENLRSRLKTQYF.

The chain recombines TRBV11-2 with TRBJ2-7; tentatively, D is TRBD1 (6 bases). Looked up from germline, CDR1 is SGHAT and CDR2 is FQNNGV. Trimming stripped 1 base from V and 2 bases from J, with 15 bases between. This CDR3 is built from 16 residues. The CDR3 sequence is CASSLVKGQPTYEQYF. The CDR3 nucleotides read TGTGCCAGCAGCTTAGTAAAAGGACAGCCAACCTACGAGCAGTACTTC. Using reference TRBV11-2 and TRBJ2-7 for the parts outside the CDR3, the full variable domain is EAGVAQSPRYKIIEKRQSVAFWCNPISGHATLYWYQQILGQGPKLLIQFQNNGVVDDSQLPKDRFSAERLKGVDSTLKIQPAKLEDSAVYLCASSLVKGQPTYEQYFGPGTRLTVT.

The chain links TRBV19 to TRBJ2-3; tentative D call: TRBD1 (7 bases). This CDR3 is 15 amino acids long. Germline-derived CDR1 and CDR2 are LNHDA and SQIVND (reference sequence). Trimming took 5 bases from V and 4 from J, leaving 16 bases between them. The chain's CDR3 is CASSHQGGSPDTQYF. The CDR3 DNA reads TGTGCCAGTAGTCACCAGGGGGGAAGCCCAGATACGCAGTATTTT.

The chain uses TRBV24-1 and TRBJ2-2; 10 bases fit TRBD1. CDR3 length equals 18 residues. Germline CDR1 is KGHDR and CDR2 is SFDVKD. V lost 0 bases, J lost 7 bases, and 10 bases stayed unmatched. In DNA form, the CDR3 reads TGTGCCACCAGTGATTTGTCGGTCGGGACAGGGGAAGTCGGGGAGCTGTTTTTT. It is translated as CATSDLSVGTGEVGELFF.